These 6 T cell receptor beta chains came from one sample sequenced in a study of blood T cell repertoires in COVID-19 (dated by TCRdb to 2018 to 2020). The library was built by means of the immunoSEQ multiplex PCR assay. In TCRdb, the immuneACCESS table is reduced to in-frame sequences with V and J assigned. These tables do not hold every clone; where another copy was compared, an unresolved V gene accounts for under half, and the others remain unexplained. The sample records hundreds of thousands of clones, 80% to 90% of which are singletons. 0.95% to 1.1% of the sample is held by the ten biggest clonotypes. Sequencing was carried out using PBMCs or T cells enriched from blood (not recorded which). These receptors came from a young man who had recovered from COVID-19.

The CDR3 region is CASSQGPTKDTEAFF. CDR3 coding DNA: TGCGCCAGCAGCCAAGGCCCCACAAAAGACACTGAAGCTTTCTTT. V and J are TRBV4-1 and TRBJ1-1; no clear D gene. The CDR3 runs 15 residues. With 1 base removed from V and 3 bases from J, the gap between germline ends came to 12 bases. Germline-derived CDR1 and CDR2 are MGHRA and YSYEKL.

This chain uses TRBV29-1 with TRBJ2-1; TRBD2 might be the D (6 bases). The V and J ends lost 2 bases and 8 bases respectively, with 10 bases between them. CDR3 size: 12 residues. Per germline, CDR1 SQVTM and CDR2 ANQGSEA. DNA of the CDR3: TGCAGCGTTGAAAAGCGGGTTGATGAGCAGTTCTTC. This codes for CSVEKRVDEQFF.

This clone was observed once. The rearrangement joins TRBV18 to TRBJ1-6, with unresolved D. The germline V gene encodes CDR1 KGHSH and CDR2 LQKENI. The germline V and J ends were trimmed by 0 bases and 6 bases, with 9 bases remaining between them. The CDR3 covers 15 residues. The CDR3 sequence: CASSPPGGVNSPLHF. CDR3 sequence (DNA): TGTGCCAGCTCACCACCCGGCGGGGTTAATTCACCCCTCCACTTT.

The CDR3 loop reads CASSPWQGAGEQYF. The CDR3 nucleotides are TGTGCCAGCAGCCCCTGGCAGGGGGCCGGCGAGCAGTACTTC. The gene calls are TRBV9 and TRBJ2-7; TRBD1 aligns across 8 bases. Germline lookup yields CDR1 SGDLS and CDR2 YYNGEE. The ends lost 4 bases at V and 6 bases at J; junction bases unmatched: 9. The CDR3 has 14 residues. Full variable domain (missing parts from reference TRBV9 and TRBJ2-7): DSGVTQTPKHLITATGQRVTLRCSPRSGDLSVYWYQQSLDQGLQFLIQYYNGEERAKGNILERFSAQQFPDLHSELNLSSLELGDSALYFCASSPWQGAGEQYFGPGTRLTVT.

The genes are TRBV7-3 and TRBJ2-1; TRBD1 aligns across 7 bases. The V and J ends lost 5 bases and 3 bases, in that order; junction bases with no gene match: 7. This CDR3 has 15 residues. Germline lookup yields CDR1 SGHTA and CDR2 FQGTGA. The CDR3 DNA reads TGTGCCAGCAGCCTCAGGGACAGTCTCTACAATGAGCAGTTCTTC. Encoded protein: CASSLRDSLYNEQFF.

V usage is TRBV4-2 and J usage is TRBJ2-1; D call uncertain. The CDR3 is 14 residues long. V lost 0 bases and J lost 9, with 12 bases in between. The V gene's germline CDR1 is LGHNA and CDR2 YNFKEQ. This CDR3 is CASSQDMVSSEQFF. The CDR3 DNA sequence: TGTGCCAGCAGCCAAGATATGGTGAGCTCTGAGCAGTTCTTC.